This TCR beta chain comes out of a study of post-analysis software for immune sequencing data. Findings of the study overall: In patients, about 5 TRBV segments were more frequent than in controls, with TRBV5-6, TRBV5-1 and TRBV20-1 among them.

A note on this clonotype: Its antigen remains unidentified.

Trimming removed 0 bases at V and 4 bases at J, with 20 bases between. The CDR3 extends over 18 amino acids. Germline V gene data show CDR1 as SGHRS and CDR2 as YFSETQ. The TCR beta cDNA libraries carried unique molecular identifiers. Each CDR3 protein is one row after TCRdb ran MiXCR on the PCR reads. In the table there are about 180,000 distinct CDR3 sequences, 30% of which are singletons. The chain combines TRBV5-1 with TRBJ2-1; perhaps TRBD1 as D (6 bases). The sample consisted of blood. The TCR originated in a girl aged 10-17 years with multiple sclerosis. The CDR3 DNA is TGCGCCAGCAGCTTGGTTGTGGATCCAGGGGCAACTTACAATGAGCAGTTCTTC. Its protein product is CASSLVVDPGATYNEQFF.